This T cell receptor beta chain derives from a study of blood T cell repertoires in COVID-19. Study processing details: Amplification of reference gene primers was used by the study to estimate nucleated cell counts. Using immunoSEQ multiplex PCR, the repertoire was profiled, and TCRdb retains in-frame clones only, with some absent. Clone size and V and J calls were adopted from that table, with D and trimming inferred from the DNA. Here the sample spans about 120,000 clones, approximately 90% being singletons. The germline V gene encodes CDR1 SGHRS and CDR2 YFSETQ. CDR3 length equals 16 residues. V shed 2 bases and J shed 0 bases, with 14 bases lying between them.

Sequenced: peripheral blood. V and J are TRBV5-1 and TRBJ1-1; TRBD1 is a possible D gene (6 bases). The sequence was obtained from a man in his forties with acute or convalescent COVID-19. The CDR3 nucleotides read TGCGCCAGCAGCTTCGTAAGTGGGGGCCTGAACACTGAAGCTTTCTTT. Amino acids: CASSFVSGGLNTEAFF.